This T cell receptor (beta chain) originates from a study of breast tumors, draining lymph nodes, adjacent tissues. Axillary draining lymph nodes of breast cancer patients supplied the node samples. The sample holds a few counts of this clonotype. MiXCR, applied by TCRdb to the multiplex PCR reads, yields one record per CDR3 protein. The sample lists some 150,000 distinct CDR3 sequences, about a fifth occurring once. The origin of this receptor is a female donor with breast cancer. Some clones in this sample may be carry-over from other donors' samples. The sample was axillary lymph node tissue.

CDR3 residues: CASSDALGPNYGYTF. DNA for the CDR3: TGTGCCAGCAGTGACGCCTTGGGGCCTAACTATGGCTACACCTTC. The chain has TRBV6-2 or TRBV6-3 and TRBJ1-2; perhaps TRBD1 as D (5 bases). Trimming left V 5 bases short and J 0 bases short, with 13 bases between. This CDR3 region has 15 residues. The germline V gene encodes CDR1 MNHEY and CDR2 SVGEGT.